This TCR beta chain derives from a study of human T cells and chemical hapten exposure. Background on the study: In the sensitization step, 2% DPC was placed on roughly 2 cm by roughly 2 cm of upper inner arm skin.

The CDR3 is 15 amino acids. Germline lookup yields CDR1 LNHNV and CDR2 YYDKDF (reference sequence). Trimming took 2 bases from V and 5 from J, leaving 12 bases between them. Authors' data handling: Samples had a median of 95,638 TCRs, ranging about 20,000 to 700,000. TCRdb ran MiXCR on the RACE reads and lists one entry per CDR3 protein. These V and J calls are TCRdb output, not the study's own analysis. The profile shows roughly 200,000 distinct CDR3 sequences, 20% to 25% of them singletons. Time point: patch test 1, 2 weeks after DPC sensitization. The treatment was: therapeutic diphenylcyclopropenone sensitization with weekly scalp DPC.

The sequence was collected from a woman aged 45-60 years with alopecia areata. Some clones in this sample may be carry-over from other donors' samples. Source: whole blood, taken in connection with sensitization to the hapten diphenylcyclopropenone (DPC). The chain is built from TRBV15 and TRBJ1-4; D possibly corresponds to TRBD1 (5 bases). CDR3 amino acids: CATSRPGTGNEKLFF. CDR3 in DNA: TGTGCCACCAGCAGACCCGGGACGGGGAATGAAAAACTGTTTTTT.